This record covers a single TCR beta chain. The antigen remains unidentified. This sample is part of a study of T cells in Graves' hyperthyroidism and ophthalmopathy. For the study at large: Peripheral blood samples were taken at initial diagnosis, prior to any treatment.

Study outcomes and limitations: Among thyroid clonotypes expanded above 0.001, most also appeared in blood. The model made its ophthalmopathy prediction, and onset followed a median about 6.8 months later.

PBMCs were sourced from more than 9 ml fresh peripheral blood. Germline V CDR1 and CDR2: SGDLS, YYNGEE. CDR3 size: 16 residues. The J segment lost 4 bases and the V segment lost 4 bases, leaving 13 bases of the junction unmatched. The TCR beta CDR3 regions underwent amplification using RNA transcripts as the source. The HTBI set primed first-round TCR CDR3 RT-PCR. TCRdb processed the multiplex PCR reads anew with MiXCR; each CDR3 protein has one entry. The data hold about 360,000 distinct CDR3 sequences, with roughly 13% observed a single time. The material sequenced was blood. The TCR comes from a woman aged 18-29 years with Graves' hyperthyroidism. The J gene is TRBJ2-5, the V gene TRBV9; TRBD1 agrees at 7 bases. This CDR3 is CASSSSHRGGGETQYF. The CDR3 DNA reads TGTGCCAGCAGCTCATCCCACAGGGGCGGAGGAGAGACCCAGTACTTC.